A single sample is the source of the 17 T cell receptor beta chains below, sequenced in a study of cytomegalovirus exposure and HLA in healthy donors. The study ran its PCR with 60 Vbeta and 13 Jbeta primers. Measured with immunoSEQ multiplex PCR; TCRdb has only the in-frame clones, and not every one. The repertoire consists of 40,000 to 55,000 clones, with around 66% occurring once and the leading ten covering about 3%. Sequencing was done on a sample of PBMCs. These receptor sequences come from a man aged 18 to 29 in good health and CMV-seronegative.

The chain couples TRBV28 to TRBJ1-1, with TRBD1 matching over 7 bases. The germline V gene encodes CDR1 MDHEN and CDR2 SYDVKM. Trimming took 2 bases from V and 6 from J; bases not matched to a gene: 6. The CDR3 totals 14 residues. The CDR3 sequence: CASSLEGGEAEAFF. The CDR3 DNA reads as TGTGCCAGCAGTTTAGAAGGGGGCGAGGCTGAAGCTTTCTTT.

The chain employs TRBV6-5 and TRBJ2-2; 9 nucleotides align to TRBD2. J was trimmed by 2 bases and V by 6 bases; bases with no gene match: 4. This CDR3 is built from 15 residues. Germline lookup yields CDR1 MNHEY and CDR2 SVGAGI. This CDR3 is CASRGLAGNTGELFF. The CDR3 bases are TGTGCCAGCAGAGGCCTAGCGGGAAACACCGGGGAGCTGTTTTTT.

This clone has more than one count but fewer than ten. V and J are TRBV5-6 and TRBJ2-1; D gene uncertain. Trimming took off 3 bases at V and 2 bases at J, with 15 bases between the two ends. The CDR3 runs to 16 residues. Germline V gene lookup returns CDR1 SGHDT and CDR2 YYEEEE. The CDR3 DNA reads as TGTGCCAGCAGCTATCTGAGGAGTTCGACCTACAATGAGCAGTTCTTC. Amino acid sequence: CASSYLRSSTYNEQFF.

The chain has TRBV28 and TRBJ2-4, with a possible D match to TRBD1 (5 bases). This CDR3 comprises 14 residues. V gave up 6 bases and J gave up 3 bases, with 12 bases separating them. Germline values: CDR1 MDHEN, CDR2 SYDVKM. CDR3 DNA: TGTGCCAGCAGCTCTGACAGTCTCAAAAACATTCAGTACTTC. Amino acid sequence: CASSSDSLKNIQYF.

This chain links TRBV5-6 with TRBJ1-5; 7 nucleotides match TRBD1. V lost 4 bases and J lost 2; bases outside the gene matches: 6. The CDR3 has 15 residues. Germline CDR1 reads SGHDT; CDR2 reads YYEEEE. CDR3 nucleotide sequence: TGTGCCAGCAGCCTAGGGGACAGTCGCAATCAGCCCCAGCATTTT. Protein: CASSLGDSRNQPQHF.

This clone came up a few times. This rearrangement joins TRBV4-3 to TRBJ2-5, with 9 bases fitting TRBD2. The CDR3 loop spans 17 amino acids. Per germline, CDR1 LGHNA and CDR2 YSLEER. Trimming took 4 bases from V and 2 from J; bases not matched to a gene: 11. CDR3 in amino acids: CASSRYETSGFQETQYF. CDR3 sequence (DNA): TGCGCCAGCAGCCGCTACGAGACTAGCGGATTTCAAGAGACCCAGTACTTC.

The CDR3 loop reads CASSVKGNNEQFF. The DNA for the CDR3 is TGTGCCAGCAGCGTAAAGGGGAACAATGAGCAGTTCTTC. The chain couples TRBV9 to TRBJ2-1, with a possible D match to TRBD1 (5 bases). CDR3 size: 13 residues. CDR1 and CDR2 from the germline V gene are SGDLS and YYNGEE. The V gene lost 1 base and the J gene lost 5 bases, with 7 bases spanning the gap.

This chain joins TRBV7-2 and TRBJ2-1; 7 bases line up with TRBD1. V dropped 5 bases and J dropped 3; count of bases not matched to a gene: 4. From germline, CDR1 is SGHTA and CDR2 FQGNSA. The length of the CDR3 is 14 residues. The CDR3 nucleotides are TGTGCCAGCAGCCTCCGGGACAGCTACAATGAGCAGTTCTTC. This encodes CASSLRDSYNEQFF.

The chain joins TRBV30 to TRBJ2-7, with TRBD1 matching over 8 bases. Germline V gives CDR1 GTSNPN, CDR2 SVGIG (reference sequence). The CDR3 has 15 amino acids. Trimming at V came to 4 bases and at J to 4 bases, leaving 12 bases not matched to a gene. The CDR3 nucleotides read TGTGCCTGGACCAACCCCGGACAGGGAGGATACGAGCAGTACTTC. This translates into CAWTNPGQGGYEQYF.

The gene calls are TRBV4-2 and TRBJ1-3; D perhaps matches TRBD1 (6 bases). CDR3 length: 15 amino acids. Germline V gene sequence: CDR1 LGHNA, CDR2 YNFKEQ. V lost 1 base to trimming and J lost 1 base, with 8 bases between them. The CDR3 DNA reads as TGTGCCAGCAGCCAAGCCAGGGGTTCTGGAAACACCATATATTTT. Its translation is CASSQARGSGNTIYF.

The V and J genes are TRBV10-3 and TRBJ1-1; no firm D call. V lost 7 bases and J 4 bases, leaving 19 bases between the germline ends. Germline-derived CDR1 and CDR2 are ENHRY and SYGVKD. The CDR3 loop spans 15 amino acids. The CDR3, as DNA: TGTGCCATCACTGCCGGAGGAGGGCGCGTCACTGAAGCTTTCTTT. Its protein is CAITAGGGRVTEAFF.

This clone was seen a single time. This chain uses TRBV6-5 with TRBJ1-4, with 7 bases lining up with TRBD1. Trimming took 7 bases from V and 7 from J; bases not matched to a gene: 6. This CDR3 comprises 13 residues. Germline V gene data show CDR1 as MNHEY and CDR2 as SVGAGI. The CDR3 coding sequence is TGTGCCAGCAACACAGGGGCCGGTGAAAAACTGTTTTTT. Translating gives CASNTGAGEKLFF.

The V call is TRBV28, the J call TRBJ2-5; TRBD2 is a possible D gene (6 bases). The germline CDR1 and CDR2 sequences are MDHEN and SYDVKM. The CDR3 contains 12 residues. The V and J ends lost 6 bases and 11 bases respectively, with 16 bases between them. The CDR3 sequence is CASRGLTRTQYF. The CDR3 nucleotides are TGTGCCAGCAGGGGACTTACTAGAACACAGTACTTC.

The V gene is TRBV30, the J gene TRBJ1-5; tentative D call: TRBD1 (5 bases). Germline V gene sequence: CDR1 GTSNPN, CDR2 SVGIG (reference sequence). The CDR3 length is 15 residues. Trimming removed 0 bases from V and 2 bases from J, with 11 bases in between. The CDR3 sequence is CAWSVGGGGNQPQHF. For the CDR3, the DNA is TGTGCCTGGAGTGTGGGGGGGGGTGGCAATCAGCCCCAGCATTTT.

The chain uses TRBV13 and TRBJ2-7; D perhaps matches TRBD2 (5 bases). The CDR3 runs 13 residues. The V end lost 3 bases, the J end lost 7 bases, and 13 bases lay between the germline ends. Germline V CDR1 and CDR2: PRHDT, FYEKMQ (reference sequence). DNA of the CDR3: TGTGCCAGCAGCTTCCTTCGGACTGGAGAGCAGTACTTC. Its translation: CASSFLRTGEQYF.

This clone turned up a few times. The genes are TRBV7-2 and TRBJ2-1, with 11 bases aligning to TRBD1. From germline, CDR1 is SGHTA and CDR2 FQGNSA. The V gene end was trimmed by 5 bases and the J gene end by 4 bases; junction bases not matched to a gene: 7. CDR3 length: 16 amino acids. The CDR3 loop is CASSPGQGAIYNEQFF. CDR3 sequence (DNA): TGTGCCAGCAGCCCCGGACAGGGGGCGATTTACAATGAGCAGTTCTTC. Using reference TRBV7-2 and TRBJ2-1 for the parts outside the CDR3, the full variable domain is GAGVSQSPSNKVTEKGKDVELRCDPISGHTALYWYRQSLGQGLEFLIYFQGNSAPDKSGLPSDRFSAERTGGSVSTLTIQRTQQEDSAVYLCASSPGQGAIYNEQFFGPGTRLTVL.

The chain couples TRBV2 to TRBJ1-1; D possibly corresponds to TRBD1 (6 bases). The V gene's germline CDR1 is SNHLY and CDR2 FYNNEI. The length of the CDR3 is 13 residues. Trimming shortened V by 6 bases and J by 1 base, and 9 bases separated the two germline ends. The CDR3 DNA sequence: TGTGCCAGCAGCGAGACAGGGAACACTGAAGCTTTCTTT. Translated, it gives CASSETGNTEAFF.